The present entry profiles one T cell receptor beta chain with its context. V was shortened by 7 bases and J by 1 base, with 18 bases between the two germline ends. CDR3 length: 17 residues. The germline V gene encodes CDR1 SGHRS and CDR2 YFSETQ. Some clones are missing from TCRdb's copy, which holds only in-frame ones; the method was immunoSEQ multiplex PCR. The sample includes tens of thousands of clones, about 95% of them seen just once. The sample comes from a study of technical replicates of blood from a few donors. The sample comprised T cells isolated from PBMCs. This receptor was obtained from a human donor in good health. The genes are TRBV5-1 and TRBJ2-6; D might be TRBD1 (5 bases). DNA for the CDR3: TGCGCCAGCTCCGTGCAGGGCGGTCCGTCTGGGGCCAACGTCCTGACTTTC. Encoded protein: CASSVQGGPSGANVLTF.